This entry lists 30 T cell receptor beta chains sequenced from one sample in a study of beta chain features in type 1 diabetes. Every isolated RNA sample was fully reverse transcribed, so sequencing captured expressed TCRB transcripts. The assay was immunoSEQ multiplex PCR, and TCRdb's table has in-frame clones only and misses some. The table lists around 320,000 clones, 14% of them singletons. Sequencing used central memory CD4+ T cells from blood. The receptors originated from a man aged 25-45 years in good health.

This clone showed up just a few times. The chain is built from TRBV30 and TRBJ1-1, with D perhaps TRBD1 (5 bases). Deletions cut 8 bases from V and 8 bases from J, with 12 bases between. Germline V gene sequence: CDR1 GTSNPN, CDR2 SVGIG (reference sequence). This CDR3 spans 10 amino acids. This CDR3 reads CALRTPEAFF. The DNA for the CDR3 is TGTGCCCTACGGACACCCGAAGCTTTCTTT.

The CDR3 loop is CASSLAGTGGGNTIYF. DNA of the CDR3: TGTGCCAGCAGCTTAGCCGGGACAGGGGGAGGAAACACCATATATTTT. The rearrangement joins TRBV7-2 to TRBJ1-3, with 11 bases matching TRBD1. Germline V gene data show CDR1 as SGHTA and CDR2 as FQGNSA. V was clipped by 0 bases and J by 4 bases; unmatched bases: 2. The CDR3 is 16 residues long.

The rearrangement uses TRBV2 and TRBJ2-7; D is perhaps TRBD1 (6 bases). Trimming removed 5 bases at V and 2 bases at J, with 16 bases between. Looked up from germline, CDR1 is SNHLY and CDR2 is FYNNEI. CDR3 length equals 15 residues. The CDR3 reads CASSLGATGPYEQYF. In DNA form, the CDR3 reads TGTGCCAGCAGTTTGGGGGCTACAGGGCCCTACGAGCAGTACTTC.

This clone was counted at least ten times. This chain uses TRBV14 with TRBJ2-1; 10 bases align to TRBD1. The J segment lost 3 bases and the V segment lost 1 base, leaving 0 bases of the junction unmatched. The CDR3 has 15 amino acids. Germline V gene lookup returns CDR1 SGHDN and CDR2 FVKESK. CDR3 sequence (DNA): TGTGCCAGCAGCCAAGGGACAGGGGGCTACAATGAGCAGTTCTTC. Amino acids: CASSQGTGGYNEQFF. Together with reference TRBV14 and TRBJ2-1, the CDR3 gives the full variable domain: EAGVTQFPSHSVIEKGQTVTLRCDPISGHDNLYWYRRVMGKEIKFLLHFVKESKQDESGMPNNRFLAERTGGTYSTLKVQPAELEDSGVYFCASSQGTGGYNEQFFGPGTRLTVL.

This chain joins TRBV9 and TRBJ2-3, with 12 bases fitting TRBD2. This CDR3 has 16 residues. Looked up from germline, CDR1 is SGDLS and CDR2 is YYNGEE. V shed 3 bases and J 4 bases; nucleotides not matched to a gene: 6. The CDR3: CASSGRLAGVPDTQYF. The CDR3 DNA is TGTGCCAGCAGCGGGAGACTAGCGGGAGTCCCAGATACGCAGTATTTT. The full variable domain, rest sourced from reference TRBV9 and TRBJ2-3, is DSGVTQTPKHLITATGQRVTLRCSPRSGDLSVYWYQQSLDQGLQFLIQYYNGEERAKGNILERFSAQQFPDLHSELNLSSLELGDSALYFCASSGRLAGVPDTQYFGPGTRLTVL.

This clone was detected many times. The CDR3 spells CASSFEGTDTQYF. DNA for the CDR3: TGTGCCAGCAGCTTCGAGGGGACAGATACGCAGTATTTT. The V and J genes are TRBV5-6 and TRBJ2-3; D is possibly TRBD1 or TRBD2 (5 bases each). V lost 2 bases to trimming and J lost 3 bases, with 7 bases between them. The V gene's germline CDR1 is SGHDT and CDR2 YYEEEE. CDR3 length: 13 amino acids.

The chain joins TRBV7-2 to TRBJ2-5; D unresolved. The end of the DNA is better explained by TRBJ2-7, so the J call may be wrong. From germline, CDR1 is SGHTA and CDR2 FQGNSA. The CDR3 is made up of 14 amino acids. The CDR3 spells CASSLGHNSYEQYF. CDR3 DNA sequence: TGTGCCAGCAGCTTAGGCCACAACTCCTACGAGCAGTACTTC.

This clone was recorded a few times. The chain links TRBV7-2 to TRBJ1-1; D perhaps matches TRBD1 (6 bases). The CDR3 contains 15 residues. Trimming removed 4 bases from V and 1 base from J, with 13 bases in between. The germline CDR1 and CDR2 sequences are SGHTA and FQGNSA. DNA for the CDR3: TGTGCCAGCAGCTCGAGGGGACAATGGAACACTGAAGCTTTCTTT. Protein product: CASSSRGQWNTEAFF.

This clone was counted many times. V and J are TRBV6-6 and TRBJ2-5; D is uncertain. This CDR3 comprises 11 residues. Deletions cut 2 bases from V and 7 bases from J, with 5 bases between. Germline CDR1 and CDR2: MNHNY and SVGAGI (reference sequence). CDR3 sequence reads: CASSYERTQYF. The CDR3 DNA sequence: TGTGCCAGCAGTTACGAGCGGACCCAGTACTTC.

This clone was observed a handful of times. Other nucleotide sequences in the sample specify the same CDR3. V is TRBV27 and J is TRBJ2-5, with 8 bases that match TRBD1. The germline V gene has CDR1 MNHEY and CDR2 SMNVEV (reference sequence). J lost 1 base, V lost 6 bases, and 7 bases had no gene match. CDR3 length equals 15 residues. The CDR3 loop reads CASSPGTGVQETQYF. In DNA, the CDR3 is TGTGCCAGCAGCCCCGGGACAGGTGTCCAAGAGACCCAGTACTTC.

This clone was seen many times. The chain combines TRBV4-2 with TRBJ2-4; TRBD2 matches 9 bases. Germline-derived CDR1 and CDR2 are LGHNA and YNFKEQ. The ends lost 0 bases at V and 2 bases at J; junction bases unmatched: 8. This CDR3 has 18 residues. The CDR3 reads CASSQDIRLAGTKNIQYF. The CDR3 nucleotides read TGTGCCAGCAGCCAAGATATTCGTCTAGCGGGGACCAAAAACATTCAGTACTTC.

The genes are TRBV5-1 and TRBJ2-5; 7 bases match TRBD2. The CDR3 covers 16 residues. V shed 4 bases, J shed 0 bases, and the junction held 9 bases outside the gene matches. Germline CDR1 is SGHRS and CDR2 is YFSETQ. CDR3 DNA sequence: TGCGCCAGCAGCCCTCGGGGTAGCGGGTACCAAGAGACCCAGTACTTC. It translates to CASSPRGSGYQETQYF.

This clone has just a few counts. The genes are TRBV29-1 and TRBJ2-3, with D possibly TRBD2 on 5 matching bases. This CDR3 is built from 14 residues. Trimming took 1 base from V and 0 from J, leaving 8 bases between them. The V gene's germline CDR1 is SQVTM and CDR2 ANQGSEA. CDR3 amino acids: CSVEVGGSTDTQYF. For the CDR3, the DNA is TGCAGCGTTGAAGTGGGCGGGAGCACAGATACGCAGTATTTT.

The rearrangement uses TRBV12-5 and TRBJ2-1; D possibly corresponds to TRBD2 (7 bases). With 5 bases removed from V and 6 bases from J, the gap between germline ends came to 20 bases. This CDR3 spans 16 amino acids. Germline CDR1 is LGHNT and CDR2 is FRNRAP. DNA for the CDR3: TGTGCTAGTGGTCTTAGGGGGGGAGGGCCAGTCAATGAGCAGTTCTTC. This codes for CASGLRGGGPVNEQFF.

V gene TRBV7-6 combines with J gene TRBJ2-1; TRBD1 is a possible D gene (5 bases). This CDR3 is 15 amino acids long. Trimming pared 3 bases from V and 3 bases from J, leaving 12 bases between. CDR1 is SGHVS, CDR2 FNYEAQ, per germline. The CDR3 sequence: CASSFLLGLYNEQFF. CDR3 coding DNA: TGTGCCAGCAGCTTCTTATTGGGGCTCTACAATGAGCAGTTCTTC.

This chain joins TRBV4-3 and TRBJ2-5, with D hard to call. CDR3 length: 15 amino acids. The V end was cut by 5 bases, the J end by 3 bases, with 16 bases between. Germline values: CDR1 LGHNA, CDR2 YSLEER. CDR3 residues: CASSSRPLPEETQYF. Here the CDR3 DNA reads TGCGCCAGCAGCTCTAGACCACTCCCAGAAGAGACCCAGTACTTC.

This clone has only a few counts. The rearrangement links TRBV19 to TRBJ1-1, with D unresolved. Trimming stripped 5 bases from V and 6 bases from J, with 19 bases between. Germline CDR1 and CDR2: LNHDA and SQIVND (reference sequence). The CDR3 loop spans 15 amino acids. CDR3 sequence: CASSPRGGRIAEAFF. Here the CDR3 DNA reads TGTGCCAGTAGTCCTCGGGGAGGTAGGATTGCTGAAGCTTTCTTT.

The sample holds a few counts of this clone. The CDR3 sequence is CASSSGTGGYEQYF. The CDR3 nucleotides read TGTGCCAGCAGCTCCGGGACAGGGGGCTACGAGCAGTACTTC. The chain employs TRBV7-9 and TRBJ2-5; TRBD1 aligns across 11 bases. The DNA end favors TRBJ2-7, so the J call may be wrong. The CDR3 is 14 residues long. Germline-derived CDR1 and CDR2 are SEHNR and FQNEAQ (reference sequence).

V usage is TRBV2 and J usage is TRBJ1-3; unclear D gene. Looked up from germline, CDR1 is SNHLY and CDR2 is FYNNEI. CDR3 length: 16 residues. The V gene lost 2 bases and the J gene lost 0 bases, with 11 bases spanning the gap. As DNA, the CDR3 is TGTGCCAGCAGTGAAATGGGTCGGGCCTCTGGAAACACCATATATTTT. Its protein product is CASSEMGRASGNTIYF.

This clone was counted only a few times. The rearrangement joins TRBV7-2 to TRBJ2-1; perhaps TRBD2 as D (6 bases). The CDR3 is made up of 14 amino acids. With 1 base removed from V and 6 bases from J, the gap between germline ends came to 10 bases. CDR1 SGHTA and CDR2 FQGNSA come from the germline V gene. The CDR3 DNA reads TGTGCCAGCAGCTTAGGGGACTCGGCCAATGAGCAGTTCTTC. Its protein product is CASSLGDSANEQFF.

This clone appeared a few times. This chain connects TRBV11-3 to TRBJ1-2, with no clear D. This CDR3 is built from 12 residues. With 5 bases removed from V and 7 bases from J, the gap between germline ends came to 11 bases. Germline V gene lookup returns CDR1 SGHNT and CDR2 YENEEA. DNA of the CDR3: TGTGCCAGCAGCAACCTCTTAGGTGGCTACACCTTC. Translated, it gives CASSNLLGGYTF. Full variable domain (remainder filled in from reference TRBV11-3 and TRBJ1-2): EAGVVQSPRYKIIEKKQPVAFWCNPISGHNTLYWYLQNLGQGPELLIRYENEEAVDDSQLPKDRFSAERLKGVDSTLKIQPAELGDSAVYLCASSNLLGGYTFGSGTRLTVV.

V usage is TRBV4-3 and J usage is TRBJ1-1; 8 positions match TRBD1. V shed 0 bases and J 4 bases; nucleotides not matched to a gene: 4. Looked up from germline, CDR1 is LGHNA and CDR2 is YSLEER. The length of the CDR3 is 15 residues. The DNA for the CDR3 is TGCGCCAGCAGCCAAGAAGGACAGGGAAGCACTGAAGCTTTCTTT. The encoded protein is CASSQEGQGSTEAFF.

This chain uses TRBV5-6 with TRBJ2-3; D is ambiguous. Germline V gene data show CDR1 as SGHDT and CDR2 as YYEEEE. The CDR3 runs to 15 residues. V lost 5 bases, J lost 0 bases, and 13 bases lay in between. In DNA, the CDR3 is TGTGCCAGCAGGGTCGGACCCCTTAGCACAGATACGCAGTATTTT. Translation gives CASRVGPLSTDTQYF.

V gene TRBV20-1 combines with J gene TRBJ2-3; 7 bases are shared with TRBD1. This CDR3 is built from 11 residues. Unmatched junction bases numbered 5, after V lost 3 bases and J lost 11 bases. CDR1 DFQATT and CDR2 SNEGSKA come from the germline V gene (reference sequence). The CDR3 bases are TGCAGTGCTAGCTCACAGGGGAAGCAGTATTTT. Translating gives CSASSQGKQYF.

The chain links TRBV18 to TRBJ2-7; TRBD1 agrees at 9 bases. Germline values: CDR1 KGHSH, CDR2 LQKENI. The CDR3 totals 15 residues. J lost 0 bases, V lost 3 bases, and 3 bases had no gene match. The DNA for the CDR3 is TGTGCCAGCTCACCGGGACAGGGCGGCTCCTACGAGCAGTACTTC. Residues: CASSPGQGGSYEQYF.

This clone was seen a handful of times. The chain couples TRBV9 to TRBJ2-1, with D maybe TRBD2 (5 bases). This CDR3 comprises 14 residues. The V gene's germline CDR1 is SGDLS and CDR2 YYNGEE. Trimming shortened V by 6 bases and J by 4 bases, and 14 bases separated the two germline ends. CDR3 residues: CASKSGLGYNEQFF. The CDR3 DNA follows: TGTGCCAGCAAGTCAGGACTCGGTTACAATGAGCAGTTCTTC.

V gene TRBV19 combines with J gene TRBJ1-2; D ambiguous. The V end was cut by 4 bases, the J end by 3 bases, with 9 bases between. CDR3 size: 13 residues. Germline V CDR1 and CDR2: LNHDA, SQIVND (reference sequence). This chain's CDR3 is CASSTPDHYGYTF. DNA of the CDR3: TGTGCCAGTAGTACCCCCGATCACTATGGCTACACCTTC.

This rearrangement joins TRBV10-3 to TRBJ1-2, with TRBD1 as a possible D gene (5 bases). In germline, CDR1 is ENHRY, CDR2 SYGVKD. The CDR3 contains 14 residues. V lost 3 bases and J lost 6, with 14 bases in between. The CDR3 nucleotides are TGTGCCATCAGTGATCGGCAGGGCTGGGATGGCTACACCTTC. This sequence encodes CAISDRQGWDGYTF.

This clone occurred a few times. The chain is built from TRBV14 and TRBJ1-1; weak D call: TRBD1 (6 bases). V lost 3 bases and J 4 bases, leaving 9 bases between the germline ends. Germline V gives CDR1 SGHDN, CDR2 FVKESK. The CDR3 runs 13 residues. The CDR3 DNA is TGTGCCAGCAGCCATTACAGGGTCACTGAAGCTTTCTTT. Translating it yields CASSHYRVTEAFF. The variable domain in full, with the rest retrieved from reference TRBV14 and TRBJ1-1, is EAGVTQFPSHSVIEKGQTVTLRCDPISGHDNLYWYRRVMGKEIKFLLHFVKESKQDESGMPNNRFLAERTGGTYSTLKVQPAELEDSGVYFCASSHYRVTEAFFGQGTRLTVV.

In its sample, this clone was seen a few times. The chain recombines TRBV4-1 with TRBJ2-2, with no clear D. Germline V gene lookup returns CDR1 MGHRA and CDR2 YSYEKL. CDR3 length: 17 residues. The V and J ends lost 0 bases and 2 bases respectively, with 13 bases between them. The CDR3 region has the DNA TGCGCCAGCAGCCAAGAAAGCACAGCAGCAAACACCGGGGAGCTGTTTTTT. Protein product: CASSQESTAANTGELFF.